The sequence of this T cell receptor beta chain was determined in a study of long-term antiretroviral therapy in people with HIV. Overall study findings and caveats: Patients on ART gained diversity, which nonetheless stayed below transplant donor controls. Controls exceeded HIV repertoires in CDR3 length range. Clones that expanded before ART (that is, prior to treatment) dominated the repertoire at all time points.

As concerns this clone: Its matching antigen is unknown.

Version v3.0 of the immunoSEQ assay was performed at survey level. Sequenced by immunoSEQ multiplex PCR; TCRdb stores in-frame clones only, minus some. This table holds fewer than 20,000 clones, about 78% found once. This CDR3 region has 15 residues. In germline, CDR1 is SGHRS, CDR2 YFSETQ. Trimming left V 1 base short and J 2 bases short, with 9 bases between. This TCR was sampled from a woman in her fifties or sixties with HIV. V is TRBV5-1 and J is TRBJ2-2; weak D call: TRBD1 (5 bases). This sample comprised unsorted PBMCs, obtained 0.3 years after starting antiretroviral therapy. The CDR3: CASSLYRPNTGELFF. CDR3 in DNA: TGCGCCAGCAGCTTGTACAGGCCCAACACCGGGGAGCTGTTTTTT.